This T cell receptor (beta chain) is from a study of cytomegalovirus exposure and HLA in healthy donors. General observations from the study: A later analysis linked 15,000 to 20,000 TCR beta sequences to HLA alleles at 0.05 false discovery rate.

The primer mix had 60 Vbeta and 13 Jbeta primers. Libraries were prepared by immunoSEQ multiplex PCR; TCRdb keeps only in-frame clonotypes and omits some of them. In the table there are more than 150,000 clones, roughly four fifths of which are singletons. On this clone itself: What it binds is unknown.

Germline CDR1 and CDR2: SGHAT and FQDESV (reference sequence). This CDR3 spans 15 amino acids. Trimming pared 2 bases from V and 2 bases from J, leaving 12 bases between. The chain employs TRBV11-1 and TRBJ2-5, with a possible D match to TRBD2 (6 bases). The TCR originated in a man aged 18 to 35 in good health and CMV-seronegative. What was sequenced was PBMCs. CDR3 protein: CASSLSAGRQETQYF. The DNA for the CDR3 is TGTGCCAGCAGCTTATCCGCGGGACGTCAAGAGACCCAGTACTTC.